The 10 T cell receptor beta chains reported below all come from one sample, sequenced in a study of blood T cell repertoires in COVID-19. Clones were sequenced by immunoSEQ multiplex PCR, and TCRdb holds only the in-frame ones, with some missing. Of about 200,000 clones listed, approximately 88% are singletons. Sequenced: peripheral blood. The receptor set was obtained from a man aged 40-55 years with acute or convalescent COVID-19.

The table lists this clone with a count of one. V and J are TRBV30 and TRBJ1-1; possibly TRBD1 for D (6 bases). V was trimmed by 7 bases and J by 6 bases, leaving 18 bases between them. This CDR3 has 13 amino acids. Looked up from germline, CDR1 is GTSNPN and CDR2 is SVGIG (reference sequence). The CDR3 loop reads CAYHRDSSAEAFF. CDR3 bases: TGTGCCTACCACAGGGATTCTTCCGCTGAAGCTTTCTTT.

The chain recombines TRBV20-1 with TRBJ2-1, with D possibly TRBD2 on 5 matching bases. Germline loops: CDR1 DFQATT, CDR2 SNEGSKA (reference sequence). The germline V and J ends were trimmed by 3 bases and 4 bases, with 13 bases remaining between them. The CDR3 is made up of 14 amino acids. CDR3 sequence: CSASLPRGYNEQFF. The CDR3 nucleotides are TGCAGTGCTAGTTTGCCTCGCGGGTACAATGAGCAGTTCTTC.

A single count supports this clone. V and J are TRBV29-1 and TRBJ1-1; a weak D match, TRBD1 (5 bases). This CDR3 spans 12 amino acids. Germline V CDR1 and CDR2: SQVTM, ANQGSEA. Trimming cost V 7 bases and J 3 bases, with 12 bases left between them. CDR3 DNA sequence: TGCAGCGCCCTCCCGGGGGACACTGAAGCTTTCTTT. It specifies CSALPGDTEAFF.

The V gene is TRBV5-1, the J gene TRBJ2-7; no clear D. This CDR3 is 15 amino acids long. V was clipped by 1 base and J by 0 bases, with 11 bases between them. Germline V gene data show CDR1 as SGHRS and CDR2 as YFSETQ. The CDR3 bases are TGCGCCAGCAGCTTGAGCGATTCTAGCTCCTACGAGCAGTACTTC. This sequence encodes CASSLSDSSSYEQYF.

The chain links TRBV5-6 to TRBJ2-6, with 7 nucleotides matching TRBD1. With 4 bases clipped from V and 4 bases from J, the junction kept 2 bases outside the gene matches. The CDR3 is 14 amino acids. CDR1 is SGHDT, CDR2 YYEEEE, per germline. This chain's CDR3 is CASSPQGGANVLTF. In DNA, the CDR3 is TGTGCCAGCAGCCCACAGGGGGGGGCCAACGTCCTGACTTTC.

V and J are TRBV3-1 (or the pseudogene TRBV3-2) and TRBJ1-3, with D uncertain. Germline CDR1 is LGHDT and CDR2 is YNNKEL (reference sequence). The CDR3 extends over 14 amino acids. V was trimmed by 4 bases and J by 0 bases, leaving 7 bases between them. The CDR3 is CASSPRDSGNTIYF. Here the CDR3 DNA reads TGTGCCAGCAGCCCCCGGGACTCTGGAAACACCATATATTTT.

CDR3 DNA: TGTGCCAGCAGAGACGGGGTGGCCTCACCCCTCCACTTT. It codes for CASRDGVASPLHF. The rearrangement links TRBV2 to TRBJ1-6; no definite D call. The CDR3 is 13 amino acids. From germline, CDR1 is SNHLY and CDR2 FYNNEI. V lost 6 bases and J lost 10, with 13 bases in between.

With respect to this clone: A much larger clone sits a single nucleotide away, making a read error possible. The J gene is TRBJ2-7, the V gene TRBV5-6; possible D gene TRBD1, 5 bases. Germline V CDR1 and CDR2: SGHDT, YYEEEE. V was shortened by 2 bases and J by 2 bases, with 8 bases between the two germline ends. This CDR3 region has 13 residues. For the CDR3, the DNA is TGTGCCAGCAGCTTTCAGGGAACCTACGAGCAGTACTTC. Protein: CASSFQGTYEQYF.

This chain uses TRBV7-2 with TRBJ1-3; TRBD1 is a possible D gene (5 bases). Trimming stripped 2 bases from V and 1 base from J, with 9 bases between. The germline gives CDR1 SGHTA, CDR2 FQGNSA. The CDR3 covers 15 residues. The CDR3 DNA reads as TGTGCCAGCAGCTTACGGCAGGGTTCTGGAAACACCATATATTTT. This gives the protein CASSLRQGSGNTIYF.

The rearrangement links TRBV19 to TRBJ1-2; possible D gene TRBD1, 5 bases. V gave up 3 bases and J gave up 4 bases, with 15 bases separating them. Germline CDR1 LNHDA, CDR2 SQIVND (reference sequence). There are 15 residues in the CDR3. CDR3 sequence reads: CASSIPTGPLYGYTF. The CDR3 DNA sequence: TGTGCCAGTAGTATCCCCACAGGCCCACTCTATGGCTACACCTTC.